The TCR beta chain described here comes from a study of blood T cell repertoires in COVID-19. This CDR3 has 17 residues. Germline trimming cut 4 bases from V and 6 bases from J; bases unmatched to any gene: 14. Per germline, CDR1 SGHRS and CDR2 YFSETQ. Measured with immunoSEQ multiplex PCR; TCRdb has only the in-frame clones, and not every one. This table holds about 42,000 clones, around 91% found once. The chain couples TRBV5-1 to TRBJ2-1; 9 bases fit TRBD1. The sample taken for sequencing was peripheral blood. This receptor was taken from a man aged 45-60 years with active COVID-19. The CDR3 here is CASSPERPGQGVNEQFF. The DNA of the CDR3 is TGCGCCAGCAGCCCGGAAAGACCGGGACAGGGTGTCAATGAGCAGTTCTTC.